This T cell receptor beta chain derives from a study of T cells in Graves' hyperthyroidism and ophthalmopathy. Study-level results: Ophthalmopathy was model-predicted a median about 6 months pre-onset.

As to this clonotype: The antigen remains unidentified.

The blood was taken when hyperthyroidism was first diagnosed, before any ophthalmopathy symptoms showed up. Trimming removed 1 base from V and 3 bases from J, with 13 bases in between. The CDR3 totals 15 residues. The germline V gene has CDR1 SGHDT and CDR2 YYEEEE. Amplification yielded TCR beta CDR3 regions, with RNA transcripts as the source. RT-PCR in the first round (using the HTBI primer set) targeted the TCR CDR3. TCRdb analysed the multiplex PCR reads with MiXCR anew, one entry per CDR3 protein. Of 730,000 or so distinct CDR3 sequences listed, about 17% were seen once; the top ten hold over 15%.

This TCR was recovered from a woman aged 45-60 years with Graves' hyperthyroidism that later progressed to Graves' ophthalmopathy. The source material was blood. The chain recombines TRBV5-6 with TRBJ1-1; D gene unclear. CDR3 protein: CASSLFPKGDTEAFF. In DNA form, the CDR3 reads TGTGCCAGCAGCTTGTTTCCGAAGGGAGACACTGAAGCTTTCTTT.